One sample yielded the 2 T cell receptor beta chains listed below, sequenced in a study of T cell repertoires in cytomegalovirus infection. TCRdb reprocessed the reads via MiXCR and lists one record per CDR3 protein. Of approximately 500,000 distinct CDR3 sequences listed, about 26% are singletons. The sample comprised PBMCs. All receptors derive from a human donor in good health (CMV status not recorded). Some clones in this sample may be carry-over from other donors' samples.

This chain joins TRBV11-3 and TRBJ2-1; D is unresolved. Germline values: CDR1 SGHNT, CDR2 YENEEA. The CDR3 runs to 14 residues. Trimming removed 5 bases at V and 10 bases at J, with 18 bases between. The CDR3 DNA sequence: TGTGCCAGCAGCCCGGACCCGATACCCCAGGAGCAGTTCTTC. Translation: CASSPDPIPQEQFF.

The chain couples TRBV18 to TRBJ1-1, with unresolved D. V was cut by 3 bases and J by 2 bases, with 16 bases left in between. This CDR3 has 16 amino acids. Germline CDR1 is KGHSH and CDR2 is LQKENI. This CDR3 is CASSPSEGSGNTEAFF. Here the CDR3 DNA reads TGTGCCAGCTCACCCTCTGAAGGATCGGGTAACACTGAAGCTTTCTTT. The whole variable domain, filled in from reference TRBV18 and TRBJ1-1, reads NAGVMQNPRHLVRRRGQEARLRCSPMKGHSHVYWYRQLPEEGLKFMVYLQKENIIDESGMPKERFSAEFPKEGPSILRIQQVVRGDSAAYFCASSPSEGSGNTEAFFGQGTRLTVV.